The 15 T cell receptor beta chains below were found in one sample sequenced in a study of T cell repertoires in cytomegalovirus infection. These receptors have no identified antigens. TCRdb used MiXCR to reprocess the reads, holding one entry per CDR3 protein. The data hold 90,000 to 120,000 distinct CDR3 sequences, with under 50% observed a single time. Sample: CD8+ T cells from cultured PBMCs, taken from culture after CMV antigen stimulation. The receptors were gathered from a human donor in good health (CMV status not recorded). Some clones in this sample may be carry-over from other donors' samples.

The chain links TRBV7-9 to TRBJ1-2; a possible D gene is TRBD1 (5 bases). Deletions cut 8 bases from V and 0 bases from J, with 13 bases between. Germline CDR1 is SEHNR and CDR2 is FQNEAQ (reference sequence). This CDR3 has 14 amino acids. CDR3 amino acids: CASSPGPANYGYTF. The CDR3 DNA sequence: TGTGCCAGCTCCCCAGGGCCCGCTAACTATGGCTACACCTTC.

This clonotype was counted ten times or more. The chain combines TRBV7-3 with TRBJ2-5; TRBD2 matches 9 bases. This CDR3 region has 13 residues. Germline lookup yields CDR1 SGHTA and CDR2 FQGTGA. Trimming took 6 bases from V and 4 from J; bases not matched to a gene: 3. The CDR3 loop is CASRAGGAETQYF. The CDR3 region has the DNA TGTGCCAGCAGAGCGGGGGGCGCAGAGACCCAGTACTTC.

This clonotype has at least ten counts. The rearrangement uses TRBV11-1 and TRBJ2-1; TRBD2 agrees at 7 bases. This CDR3 is built from 13 residues. Germline assignment: CDR1 SGHAT and CDR2 FQDESV (reference sequence). V was clipped by 1 base and J by 8 bases; unmatched bases: 2. This CDR3 reads CASSLGGGDEQFF. For the CDR3, the DNA is TGTGCCAGCAGCTTAGGTGGGGGGGATGAGCAGTTCTTC.

This clonotype was recorded many times. The J gene is TRBJ1-4, the V gene TRBV6-6; D not certain. The CDR3 has 11 residues. The ends were cut back, 4 bases at V and 8 bases at J, with 5 bases in the middle. The germline CDR1 and CDR2 sequences are MNHNY and SVGAGI (reference sequence). In nucleotides, the CDR3 is TGTGCCAGCAGTTTTTCGGAAAAACTGTTTTTT. Translation gives CASSFSEKLFF.

The chain combines TRBV6-2 or TRBV6-3 with TRBJ2-7; D unresolved. The germline V and J ends were trimmed by 2 bases and 5 bases, with 10 bases remaining between them. Per germline, CDR1 MNHEY and CDR2 SVGEGT. This CDR3 comprises 13 residues. CDR3 amino acids: CASSYGSRNEQYF. In DNA, the CDR3 is TGTGCCAGCAGTTACGGGTCGAGGAACGAGCAGTACTTC.

The chain recombines TRBV10-3 with TRBJ2-3, with 10 positions matching TRBD1. The CDR3 loop spans 15 amino acids. Trimming cost V 10 bases and J 3 bases; bases outside gene matches: 10. Germline V gene lookup returns CDR1 ENHRY and CDR2 SYGVKD. The CDR3 sequence is CATAGDRGFTDTQYF. The DNA of the CDR3 is TGTGCCACCGCGGGGGACAGGGGATTTACAGATACGCAGTATTTT.

The rearrangement links TRBV7-6 to TRBJ2-3; D not resolved. CDR1 and CDR2 from the germline V gene are SGHVS and FNYEAQ. The V gene lost 1 base and the J gene lost 5 bases, with 4 bases spanning the gap. The length of the CDR3 is 12 residues. The CDR3 reads CASSLGVDTQYF. CDR3 bases: TGTGCCAGCAGCTTAGGCGTAGATACGCAGTATTTT.

V gene TRBV4-1 combines with J gene TRBJ1-1; TRBD1 aligns across 12 bases. This CDR3 is built from 22 residues. V lost 3 bases to trimming and J lost 1 base; unmatched junction nucleotides: 21. Looked up from germline, CDR1 is MGHRA and CDR2 is YSYEKL. The DNA for the CDR3 is TGCGCCAGCAGCCAGAGAATACCGGGACAGGGGGCCAGAAATTTACCGAACACTGAAGCTTTCTTT. It yields the protein CASSQRIPGQGARNLPNTEAFF.

The J gene is TRBJ1-3, the V gene TRBV7-9, with TRBD1 identical over 8 bases. CDR1 and CDR2 (germline): SEHNR, FQNEAQ (reference sequence). There are 16 residues in the CDR3. V was pared by 2 bases and J by 4 bases, with 7 bases of the junction left unmatched. This CDR3 reads CASSLPDRVAGNTIYF. CDR3 DNA: TGTGCCAGCAGCTTACCGGACAGGGTCGCGGGAAACACCATATATTTT.

The chain has TRBV25-1 and TRBJ2-1; 11 nucleotides match TRBD2. After removal of 2 bases from V and 4 bases from J, the junction contained 1 base not matched to a gene. Germline CDR1 MGHDK, CDR2 SYGVNS. The CDR3 spans 15 residues. In DNA form, the CDR3 reads TGTGCCAGCAGTGAAGGGACTAGCGGTTACAATGAGCAGTTCTTC. Amino acids: CASSEGTSGYNEQFF.

This chain links TRBV6-6 with TRBJ2-3; TRBD1 or TRBD2 may be the D gene (5 bases each). Trimming stripped 6 bases from V and 6 bases from J, with 13 bases between. The CDR3 is 13 residues long. In germline, CDR1 is MNHNY, CDR2 SVGAGI (reference sequence). As DNA, the CDR3 is TGTGCCAGCAGCCAGGGACCTCCGGATACGCAGTATTTT. This translates into CASSQGPPDTQYF.

The genes are TRBV12-3 or TRBV12-4 and TRBJ2-1; D unclear. The germline V and J ends were trimmed by 2 bases and 7 bases, with 6 bases remaining between them. The CDR3 totals 12 residues. The CDR3 DNA reads TGTGCCAGCAGTTTATCCGAAAATGAGCAGTTCTTC. Its translation: CASSLSENEQFF.

This chain links TRBV4-1 with TRBJ2-7, with D perhaps matching TRBD2 (6 bases). Trimming left V 0 bases short and J 5 bases short, with 8 bases between. Germline V gene sequence: CDR1 MGHRA, CDR2 YSYEKL. This CDR3 spans 13 amino acids. The CDR3 nucleotides read TGCGCCAGCAGCCAAGATTGGACTAACGAGCAGTACTTC. It specifies CASSQDWTNEQYF.

The table lists this clonotype with many counts. The rearrangement uses TRBV12-3 or TRBV12-4 and TRBJ2-6; D call uncertain. The CDR3 is 17 amino acids. Trimming left V 3 bases short and J 0 bases short, with 12 bases between. This chain's CDR3 is CASSFPASSSGANVLTF. The CDR3 nucleotides are TGTGCCAGCAGTTTCCCAGCCTCTAGCTCTGGGGCCAACGTCCTGACTTTC.

The chain employs TRBV12-3 or TRBV12-4 and TRBJ1-6, with no clear D. V was shortened by 1 base and J by 7 bases, with 5 bases between the two germline ends. CDR3 length equals 13 residues. CDR3 coding DNA: TGTGCCAGCAGTTTAGAGCCGAATTCACCCCTCCACTTT. Encoded protein: CASSLEPNSPLHF.